Detailed here is one TCR beta chain. Its antigen is not yet known. No clone much larger than this one lies a single base away; base qualities are absent. Library creation used the immunoSEQ multiplex PCR assay. TCR beta CDR3 sequencing was performed on DNA from the cultured, isolated CD4+ T cells. Turning to the authors' computational methods: Non-productive TCR sequences were removed and reads were trimmed to the CDR3 region, keeping CDR3s of at least 7 amino acids. The MANAFEST web app was used to identify antigen-specific clonotypes by comparing expansion in peptide wells with expansion in reference cultures. To count as positive, a clone had to show expansion at FDR<0.05 compared with the reference and with all other wells, an odds ratio above 5, and a frequency above 0.1% in two replicate wells. A clonotype was called cross-reactive if it was significantly expanded both in SARS-CoV-2 spike wells and in at least one common cold coronavirus spike condition. Levenshtein distance calculated with the stringdist R package was used to assess CDR3 similarity, and unrooted trees were constructed with ape in R 3.6.1. TCRdb obtained this table from immuneACCESS and retained in-frame rearrangements with V and J assigned. These tables miss some clones; where compared with another copy, unresolved V genes account for less than half of the shortfall, and the remainder is unexplained. V, J and clone size reflect that table, while D and trimming were determined from the DNA. The sample yields some 69,000 clones; 70% to 80% were counted once. The ten largest clones capture about 3% of the sample.

In the ViraFEST assay, PBMC were stimulated with viral peptide pools, and antigen-specific CD4+ T cell clonotypes were then identified by expansion using TCR sequencing. After less than eleven days of culture, CD4+ T cells were isolated with the EasySep CD4+ T cell isolation kit. None of the healthy vaccine recipients had a prior SARS-CoV-2 infection, which was confirmed by nucleocapsid antibody tests that came back negative both before and after vaccination. Over 1.5 million PBMC per well were cultured with around 9.8 ug/ml peptides in IMDM containing 5% human AB serum, approximately 10 IU/ml IL-2 and gentamicin. Half of the culture medium was replaced with fresh IL-2-containing medium on days 3 and 7. Unless noted otherwise, every peptide stimulation condition was grown in triplicate wells. Using Ficoll-Paque Plus gradient centrifugation, PBMC were separated from whole blood and then either used fresh or cryopreserved at -140C. Overlapping peptide pools spanned the spike proteins of SARS-CoV-2 and the common cold coronaviruses HCoV-NL63, HCoV-OC43 and HCoV-229E. The QIAamp micro DNA kit was used to extract genomic DNA from the cultured CD4+ T cells.

The sample is drawn from a study of vaccination effects on CD4 cells after COVID-19 (dated by TCRdb to between 2022 and 2023). Broadly, across the study: Two doses of either the BNT162b2 or the mRNA-1273 mRNA SARS-CoV-2 vaccine were administered to participants. SARS-CoV-2 spike-specific CD4+ TCR repertoires from before and after mRNA vaccination were compared in COVID-19 convalescent patients and in infection-naive vaccine recipients. A total of nine to ten COVID-19 convalescent patients and several SARS-CoV-2-naive healthy vaccine recipients were included in the full study. Cultures from other donors in the study were sequenced using the Oncomine TCR Beta short-read assay on an Illumina iSeq 100. The paper as a whole reports these results and caveats: Only a small number of convalescent patients were included, and no early post-infection timepoints were available, which limited the study. In healthy vaccine recipients, vaccine-induced clones were almost all SARS-CoV-2 mono-reactive, with only 1 of 255 cross-reactive with common cold coronaviruses. At late post-vaccination timepoints, both infection-induced and vaccine-induced clones showed marked clonal contraction, consistent with waning T cell responses.

In the germline V gene, CDR1 corresponds to SQVTM and CDR2 to ANQGSEA. The CDR3 has 13 amino acids, counting the end cysteine and phenylalanine. Only CDR3 DNA remains: 39 bases, in frame from the first base. V sheds 4 bases and J sheds 4 bases, leaving 12 bases between their ends. The input for sequencing was CD4+ T cells from PBMCs cultured with HCoV-NL63 spike peptides, taken before COVID-19 vaccination. Read against the paper, the sample's cell subset or site label means: HCoV-NL63 spike overlapping peptide pool stimulation. This sequence uses TRBV29-1 and TRBJ2-3; a weak D assignment points to TRBD1 (6 bases agree). The sequence came from a human donor who received a COVID-19 vaccine. At the DNA level, the sequence is TGCAGCGTTGGCAGGGGTTTCTCAGATACGCAGTATTTT. The encoded protein is CSVGRGFSDTQYF.